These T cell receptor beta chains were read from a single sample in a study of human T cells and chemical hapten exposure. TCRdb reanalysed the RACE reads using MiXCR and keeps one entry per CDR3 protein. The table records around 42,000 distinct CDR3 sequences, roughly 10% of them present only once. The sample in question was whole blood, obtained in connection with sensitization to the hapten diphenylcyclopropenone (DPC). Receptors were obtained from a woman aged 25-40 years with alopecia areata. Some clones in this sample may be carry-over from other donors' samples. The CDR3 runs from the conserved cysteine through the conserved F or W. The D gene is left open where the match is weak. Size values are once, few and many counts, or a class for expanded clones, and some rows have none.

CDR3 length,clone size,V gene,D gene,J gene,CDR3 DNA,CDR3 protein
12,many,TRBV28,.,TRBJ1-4,TGTGCCAGCAGTTTAACCAATGAAAAACTGTTTTTT,CASSLTNEKLFF
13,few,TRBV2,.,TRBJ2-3,TGTGCCAGCACAAGATGGGTCACAGATACGCAGTATTTT,CASTRWVTDTQYF
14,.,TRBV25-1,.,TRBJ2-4,TGTGCCAGCCTCGCCTCGGGAATCGAAAACATTCAGTACTTC,CASLASGIENIQYF
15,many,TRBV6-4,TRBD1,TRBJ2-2,TGTGCCAGCAGTGCAAAGGGGGCGGACACCGGGGAGCTGTTTTTT,CASSAKGADTGELFF
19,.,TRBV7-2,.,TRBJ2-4,TGTGCCAGCAGCCCCTCAGGAGCGGGTCAGATAGGGGCCAAAAACATTCAGTACTTC,CASSPSGAGQIGAKNIQYF
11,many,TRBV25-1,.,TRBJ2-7,TGTGCCAGCAGTCTTAACTACGAGCAGTACTTC,CASSLNYEQYF
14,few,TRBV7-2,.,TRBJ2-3,TGTGCCAGCAGCTCCCAGGCGGGGTCCGATACGCAGTATTTT,CASSSQAGSDTQYF
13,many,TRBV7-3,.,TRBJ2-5,TGTGCCAGCAGCGATTCGACGGAAGAGACCCAGTACTTC,CASSDSTEETQYF
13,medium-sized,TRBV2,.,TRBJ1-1,TGTGCCAGCAGTTTTGGGGATTACACTGAAGCTTTCTTT,CASSFGDYTEAFF
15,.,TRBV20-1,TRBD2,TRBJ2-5,TGCAGTGCTAGAGAGCCAGCGGGGGACCAAGAGACCCAGTACTTC,CSAREPAGDQETQYF
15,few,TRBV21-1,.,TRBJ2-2,TGTGCCAGCAGCAGAGGGACAGGGAACACCGGGGAGCTGTTTTTT,CASSRGTGNTGELFF
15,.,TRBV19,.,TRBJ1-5,TGTGCCAGTAGTGGGGGCTGGGAAGACAATCAGCCCCAGCATTTT,CASSGGWEDNQPQHF
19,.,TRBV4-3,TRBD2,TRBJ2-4,TGCGCCAGCAGCCGCGGACTAGAAGATTTTTCCTTAGCCAAAAACATTCAGTACTTC,CASSRGLEDFSLAKNIQYF
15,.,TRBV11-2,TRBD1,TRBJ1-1,TGTGCCAGCAGCCCCGTTGTGGGACAGACCTTTGAAGCTTTCTTT,CASSPVVGQTFEAFF
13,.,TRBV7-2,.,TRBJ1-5,TGTGCCAGCAGCTCTTCAAGTGGTCAGCCCCAGCATTTT,CASSSSSGQPQHF
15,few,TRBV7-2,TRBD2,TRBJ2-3,TGTGCCAGCAGCTTAAGGGCGGGGGAAACAGATACGCAGTATTTT,CASSLRAGETDTQYF
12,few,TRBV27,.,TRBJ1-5,TGTGCCAGCAGTACACAGAATCAGCCCCAGCATTTT,CASSTQNQPQHF
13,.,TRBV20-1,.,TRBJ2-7,TGCAGCCACAGGGAGATGAGCTCCTACGAGCAGTACTTC,CSHREMSSYEQYF
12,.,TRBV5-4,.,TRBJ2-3,TGTGCCAGCAGCTTGGACGCAGATACGCAGTATTTT,CASSLDADTQYF
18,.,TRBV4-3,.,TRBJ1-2,TGCGCCAGCAGCCAAACTTTGAACCAAATGAACAGGGACTATGGCTACACCTTC,CASSQTLNQMNRDYGYTF
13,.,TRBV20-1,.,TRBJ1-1,TGCAGTGCTAGTAAGCAGGTAAACACTGAAGCTTTCTTT,CSASKQVNTEAFF
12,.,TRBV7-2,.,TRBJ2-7,TGTGCCAGCAGCTTAGCCCAGCGGGAGCAGTACTTC,CASSLAQREQYF
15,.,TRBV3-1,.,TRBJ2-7,TGTGCCAGCAGCCGCCTGGGGACACGAACCTACGAGCAGTACTTC,CASSRLGTRTYEQYF
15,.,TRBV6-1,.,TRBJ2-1,TGTGCCAGCAGTGAATCCTTGGACACTTACAATGAGCAGTTCTTC,CASSESLDTYNEQFF
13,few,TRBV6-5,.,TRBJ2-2,TGTGCCAGTCTGGACAGTGTCGCCGGGGAGCTGTTTTTT,CASLDSVAGELFF
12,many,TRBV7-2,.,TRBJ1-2,TGTGCCAGCGGCCCCCCAAGACGAGGCTACACCTTC,CASGPPRRGYTF
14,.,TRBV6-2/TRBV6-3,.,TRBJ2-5,TGTGCCAGCAGTTACTCGCCAGGACAAGAGACCCAGTACTTC,CASSYSPGQETQYF